This T cell receptor beta chain was sequenced for a study of blood T cell repertoires in COVID-19. At the level of the study: Samples representing acute and convalescent COVID-19 were sourced from the United States, Italy and Spain.

Participants came from roughly 24 US areas, aged roughly 18 to 90 years. Produced via immunoSEQ multiplex PCR; TCRdb's table is partial and in-frame only. The sample contains fewer than 300,000 clones, around 90% of which appear only once. The sample taken for sequencing was PBMCs or T cells enriched from blood (not recorded which). The TCR was taken from a woman in her twenties or thirties who had recovered from COVID-19.

CDR3 nucleotide sequence: TGTGCCAGCAGCCAAGATGATTCATCACGGTATGGCTACACCTTC. Protein: CASSQDDSSRYGYTF. The chain combines TRBV4-2 with TRBJ1-2, with D unresolved. CDR3 length: 15 amino acids. Trimming shortened V by 0 bases and J by 5 bases, and 13 bases separated the two germline ends. Per the germline V gene, CDR1 is LGHNA and CDR2 is YNFKEQ.